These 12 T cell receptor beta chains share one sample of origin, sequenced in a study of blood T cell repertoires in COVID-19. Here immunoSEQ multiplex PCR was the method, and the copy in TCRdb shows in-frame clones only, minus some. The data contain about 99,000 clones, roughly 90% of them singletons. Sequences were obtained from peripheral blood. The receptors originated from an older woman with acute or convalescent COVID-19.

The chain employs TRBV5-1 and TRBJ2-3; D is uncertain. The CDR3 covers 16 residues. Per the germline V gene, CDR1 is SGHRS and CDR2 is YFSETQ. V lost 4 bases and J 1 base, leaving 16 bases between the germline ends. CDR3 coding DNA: TGCGCCAGCAGCATCGGCCTGGCCGAGGGCACAGATACGCAGTATTTT. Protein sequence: CASSIGLAEGTDTQYF.

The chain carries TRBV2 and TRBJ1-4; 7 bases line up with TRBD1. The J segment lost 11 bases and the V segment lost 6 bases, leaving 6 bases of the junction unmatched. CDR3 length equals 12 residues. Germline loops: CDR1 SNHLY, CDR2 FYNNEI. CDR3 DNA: TGTGCCAGCAGGGGGACAGTTGGCAAACTGTTTTTT. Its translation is CASRGTVGKLFF.

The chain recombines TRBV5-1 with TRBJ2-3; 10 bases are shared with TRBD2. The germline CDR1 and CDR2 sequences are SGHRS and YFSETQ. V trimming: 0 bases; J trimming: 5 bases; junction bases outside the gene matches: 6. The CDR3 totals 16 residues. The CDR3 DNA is TGCGCCAGCAGCTTGGTTCTAGCGGGAGTCCTAGATACGCAGTATTTT. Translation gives CASSLVLAGVLDTQYF.

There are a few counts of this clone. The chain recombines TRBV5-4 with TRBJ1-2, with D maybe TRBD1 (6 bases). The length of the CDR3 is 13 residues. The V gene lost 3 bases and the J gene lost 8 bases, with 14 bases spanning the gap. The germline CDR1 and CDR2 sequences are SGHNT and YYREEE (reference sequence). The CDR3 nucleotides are TGTGCCAGCAGCTGGGGACAAGTCACAGGCTACACCTTC. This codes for CASSWGQVTGYTF.

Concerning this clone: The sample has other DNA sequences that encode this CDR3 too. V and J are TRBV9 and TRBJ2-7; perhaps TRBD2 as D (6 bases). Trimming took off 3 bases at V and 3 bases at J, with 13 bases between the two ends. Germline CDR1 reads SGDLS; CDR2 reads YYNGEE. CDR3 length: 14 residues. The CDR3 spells CASSAATGGYEQYF. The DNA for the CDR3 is TGTGCCAGCAGCGCCGCGACCGGGGGCTACGAGCAGTACTTC. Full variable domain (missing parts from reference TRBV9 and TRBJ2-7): DSGVTQTPKHLITATGQRVTLRCSPRSGDLSVYWYQQSLDQGLQFLIQYYNGEERAKGNILERFSAQQFPDLHSELNLSSLELGDSALYFCASSAATGGYEQYFGPGTRLTVT.

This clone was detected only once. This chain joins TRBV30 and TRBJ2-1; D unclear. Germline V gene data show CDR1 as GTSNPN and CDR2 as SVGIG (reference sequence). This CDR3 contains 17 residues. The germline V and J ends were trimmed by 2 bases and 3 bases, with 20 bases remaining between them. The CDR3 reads CAWSQESPTKFYNEQFF. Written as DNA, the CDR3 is TGTGCCTGGAGTCAAGAATCGCCTACTAAATTCTACAATGAGCAGTTCTTC.

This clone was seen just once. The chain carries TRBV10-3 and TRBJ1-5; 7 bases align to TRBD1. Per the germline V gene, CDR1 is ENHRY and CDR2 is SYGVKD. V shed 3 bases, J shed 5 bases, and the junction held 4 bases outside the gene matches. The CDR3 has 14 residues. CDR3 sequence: CAISDFGQDQPQHF. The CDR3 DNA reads TGTGCCATCAGTGATTTCGGACAGGATCAGCCCCAGCATTTT.

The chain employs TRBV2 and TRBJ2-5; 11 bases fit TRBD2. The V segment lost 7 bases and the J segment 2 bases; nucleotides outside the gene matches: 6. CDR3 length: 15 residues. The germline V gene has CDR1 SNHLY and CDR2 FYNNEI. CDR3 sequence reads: CASNRLAGSQETQYF. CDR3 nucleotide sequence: TGTGCCAGCAACCGACTAGCGGGATCACAAGAGACCCAGTACTTC.

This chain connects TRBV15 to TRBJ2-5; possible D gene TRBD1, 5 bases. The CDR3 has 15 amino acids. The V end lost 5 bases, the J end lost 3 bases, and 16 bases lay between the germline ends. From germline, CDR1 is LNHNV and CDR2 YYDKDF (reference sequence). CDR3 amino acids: CATSVRLQGEETQYF. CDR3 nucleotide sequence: TGTGCCACCAGCGTGAGGCTCCAGGGCGAAGAGACCCAGTACTTC.

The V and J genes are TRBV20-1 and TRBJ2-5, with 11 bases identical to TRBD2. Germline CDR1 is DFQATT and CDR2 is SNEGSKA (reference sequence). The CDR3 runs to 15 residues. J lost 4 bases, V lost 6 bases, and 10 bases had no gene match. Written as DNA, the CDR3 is TGCAGTGCCAGTCCTAGCGGGAGGCCGCCAGAGACCCAGTACTTC. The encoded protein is CSASPSGRPPETQYF.

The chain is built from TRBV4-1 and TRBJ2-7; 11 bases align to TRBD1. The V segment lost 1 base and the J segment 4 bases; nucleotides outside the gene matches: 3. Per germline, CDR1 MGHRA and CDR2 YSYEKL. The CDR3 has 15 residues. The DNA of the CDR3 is TGCGCCAGCAGCCAAGTTGGGACAGGGGGATACGAGCAGTACGTC. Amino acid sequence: CASSQVGTGGYEQYV.

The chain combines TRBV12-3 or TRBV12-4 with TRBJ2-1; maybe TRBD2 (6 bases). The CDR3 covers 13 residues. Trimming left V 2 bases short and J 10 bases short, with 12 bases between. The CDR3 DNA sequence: TGTGCCAGCAGTTTATTGTCGGCGGGAGAGCAGTTCTTC. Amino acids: CASSLLSAGEQFF.